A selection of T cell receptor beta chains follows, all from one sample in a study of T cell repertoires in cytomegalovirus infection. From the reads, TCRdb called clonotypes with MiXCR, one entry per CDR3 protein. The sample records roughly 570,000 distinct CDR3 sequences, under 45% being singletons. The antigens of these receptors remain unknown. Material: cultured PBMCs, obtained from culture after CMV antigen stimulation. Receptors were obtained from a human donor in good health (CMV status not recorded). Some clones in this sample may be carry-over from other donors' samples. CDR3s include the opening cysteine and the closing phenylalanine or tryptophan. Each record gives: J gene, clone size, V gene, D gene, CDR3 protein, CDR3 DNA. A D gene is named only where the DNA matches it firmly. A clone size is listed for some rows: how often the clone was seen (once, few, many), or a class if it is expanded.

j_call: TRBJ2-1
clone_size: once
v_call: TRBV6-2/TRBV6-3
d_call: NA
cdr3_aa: CASSYQGFNEQFF
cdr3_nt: TGTGCCAGCAGTTACCAGGGGTTCAATGAGCAGTTCTTC

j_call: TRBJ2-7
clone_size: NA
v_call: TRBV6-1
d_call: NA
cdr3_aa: CASRNGPTYEQYF
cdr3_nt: TGTGCCAGCAGGAATGGACCAACCTACGAGCAGTACTTC

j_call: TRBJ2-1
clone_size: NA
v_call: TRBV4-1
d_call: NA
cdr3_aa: CASSQGTLEQFF
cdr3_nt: TGCGCCAGCAGCCAAGGAACCTTGGAGCAGTTCTTC

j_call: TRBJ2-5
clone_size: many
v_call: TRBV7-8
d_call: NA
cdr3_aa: CASSQLFSRRETQYF
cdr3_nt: TGTGCCAGCAGCCAGCTCTTTTCGAGGAGGGAGACCCAGTACTTC

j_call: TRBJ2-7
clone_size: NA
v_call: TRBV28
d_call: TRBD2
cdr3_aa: CASSETSGGEVQYF
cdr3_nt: TGTGCCAGCAGCGAGACTAGCGGGGGGGAAGTGCAGTACTTC

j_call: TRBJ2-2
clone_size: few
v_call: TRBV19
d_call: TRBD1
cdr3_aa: CASSKTGVGRELFF
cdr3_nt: TGTGCCAGTAGTAAGACAGGGGTGGGCCGGGAGCTGTTTTTT

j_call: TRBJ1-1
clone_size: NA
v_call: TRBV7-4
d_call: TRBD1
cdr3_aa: CASSRGQSEAFF
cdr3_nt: TGTGCCAGCAGCCGGGGACAGAGTGAAGCTTTCTTT

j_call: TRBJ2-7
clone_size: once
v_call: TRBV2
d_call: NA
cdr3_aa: CASSVSGQGYEQYF
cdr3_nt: TGTGCCAGCAGTGTTTCGGGACAAGGATACGAGCAGTACTTC

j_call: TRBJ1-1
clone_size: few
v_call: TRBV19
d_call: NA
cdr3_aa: CASSIVGADPNTEAFF
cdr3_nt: TGTGCCAGTAGTATAGTAGGGGCAGACCCGAACACTGAAGCTTTCTTT

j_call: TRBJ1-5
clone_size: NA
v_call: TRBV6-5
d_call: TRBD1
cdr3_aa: CASRPGTVGNQPQHF
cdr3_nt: TGTGCCAGCAGGCCCGGGACAGTTGGCAATCAGCCCCAGCATTTT

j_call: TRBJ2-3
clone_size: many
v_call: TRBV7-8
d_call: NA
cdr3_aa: CASSLAFQGGADTQYF
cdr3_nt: TGTGCCAGCAGCTTAGCTTTCCAGGGTGGCGCAGATACGCAGTATTTT

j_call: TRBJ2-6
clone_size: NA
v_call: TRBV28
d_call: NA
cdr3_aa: CASSHLTGLSGANVLTF
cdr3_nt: TGTGCCAGCAGTCACTTGACAGGCCTCTCTGGGGCCAACGTCCTGACTTTC

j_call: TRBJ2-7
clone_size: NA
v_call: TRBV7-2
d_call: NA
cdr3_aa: CASSEGGGGSYEQYF
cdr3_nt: TGTGCCAGCAGCGAGGGGGGGGGAGGATCCTACGAGCAGTACTTC

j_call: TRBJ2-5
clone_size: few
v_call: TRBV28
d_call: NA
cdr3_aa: CASSFRQLQETQYF
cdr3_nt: TGTGCCAGCAGTTTTAGGCAGTTACAAGAGACCCAGTACTTC

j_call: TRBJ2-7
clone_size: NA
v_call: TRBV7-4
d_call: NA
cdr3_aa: CASSPSRDATYEQYF
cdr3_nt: TGTGCCAGCAGCCCAAGCCGGGACGCTACCTACGAGCAGTACTTC

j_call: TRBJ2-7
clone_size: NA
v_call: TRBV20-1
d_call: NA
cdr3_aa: CSARGAPGAGARSYEQYF
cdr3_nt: TGCAGTGCTAGAGGGGCGCCGGGCGCGGGGGCCCGATCCTACGAGCAGTACTTC

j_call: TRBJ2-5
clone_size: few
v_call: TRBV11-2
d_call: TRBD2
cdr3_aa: CASSSPAVAGWKETQYF
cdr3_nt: TGTGCCAGCAGCTCCCCCGCGGTAGCGGGATGGAAAGAGACCCAGTACTTC

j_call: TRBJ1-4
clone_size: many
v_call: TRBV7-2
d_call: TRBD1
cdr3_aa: CASSNEGGATNEKLFF
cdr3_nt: TGTGCCAGCAGCAATGAAGGGGGCGCAACTAATGAAAAACTGTTTTTT

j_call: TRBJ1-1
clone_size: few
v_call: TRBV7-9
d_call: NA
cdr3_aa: CASTREVNTEAFF
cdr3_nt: TGTGCCAGCACCCGAGAAGTGAACACTGAAGCTTTCTTT

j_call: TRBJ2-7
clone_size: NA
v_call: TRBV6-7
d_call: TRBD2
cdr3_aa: CASSTTAGGLVDEQYF
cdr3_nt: TGTGCCAGCAGTACAACAGCGGGAGGGCTAGTCGACGAGCAGTACTTC

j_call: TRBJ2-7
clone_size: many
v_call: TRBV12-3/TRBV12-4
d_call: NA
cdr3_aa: CASSPGTVSYEQYF
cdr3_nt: TGTGCCAGCAGTCCCGGGACGGTCTCCTACGAGCAGTACTTC

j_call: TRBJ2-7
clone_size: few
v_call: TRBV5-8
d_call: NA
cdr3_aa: CASNPFGRNSYEQYF
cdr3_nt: TGTGCCAGCAACCCCTTCGGACGAAACTCCTACGAGCAGTACTTC

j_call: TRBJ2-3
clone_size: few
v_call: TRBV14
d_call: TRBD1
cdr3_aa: CASSPWDSRADTQYF
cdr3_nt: TGTGCCAGCAGCCCCTGGGACAGTAGGGCGGATACGCAGTATTTT

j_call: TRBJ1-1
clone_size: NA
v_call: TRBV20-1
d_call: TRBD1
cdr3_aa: CSAQQTGPNTEAFF
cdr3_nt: TGCAGTGCTCAACAGACAGGGCCGAACACTGAAGCTTTCTTT

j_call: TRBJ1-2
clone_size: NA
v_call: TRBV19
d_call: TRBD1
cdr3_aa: CASSTGQLYGYTF
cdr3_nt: TGTGCCAGTAGTACGGGACAGCTCTATGGCTACACCTTC

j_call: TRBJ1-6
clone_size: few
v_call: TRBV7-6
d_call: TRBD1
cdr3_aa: CASSSQGQTYNSPLHF
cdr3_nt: TGTGCCAGCAGTTCCCAGGGACAGACCTATAATTCACCCCTCCACTTT

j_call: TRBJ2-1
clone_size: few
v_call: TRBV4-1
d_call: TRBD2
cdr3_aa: CASSPGLAGVGEQFF
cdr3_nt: TGCGCCAGCAGCCCCGGTTTAGCGGGAGTCGGTGAGCAGTTCTTC

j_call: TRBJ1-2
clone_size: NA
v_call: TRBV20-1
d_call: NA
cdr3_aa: CSASAQGKNYGYTF
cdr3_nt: TGCAGTGCTAGTGCGCAGGGAAAGAACTATGGCTACACCTTC

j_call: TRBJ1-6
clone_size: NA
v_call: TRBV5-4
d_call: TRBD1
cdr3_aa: CASSPTGAAGYNSPLHF
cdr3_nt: TGTGCCAGCAGCCCGACAGGGGCCGCGGGTTATAATTCACCCCTCCACTTT

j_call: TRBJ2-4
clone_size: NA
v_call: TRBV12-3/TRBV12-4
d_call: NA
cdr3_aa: CASSLGQIQYF
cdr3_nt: TGTGCCAGCAGTTTGGGACAAATTCAGTACTTC

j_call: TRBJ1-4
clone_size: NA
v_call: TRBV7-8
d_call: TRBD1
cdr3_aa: CASSRLGQGDEKLFF
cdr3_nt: TGTGCCAGCAGCCGGTTGGGACAGGGGGATGAAAAACTGTTTTTT

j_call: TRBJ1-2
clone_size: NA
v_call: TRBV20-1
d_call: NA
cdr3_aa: CSARLDYDYGYTF
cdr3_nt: TGCAGTGCGAGACTCGACTATGACTATGGCTACACCTTC

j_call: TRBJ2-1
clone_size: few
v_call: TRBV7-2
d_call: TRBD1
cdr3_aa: CASSLAWDRSYNEQFF
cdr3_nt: TGTGCCAGCAGCTTAGCTTGGGACAGATCCTACAATGAGCAGTTCTTC

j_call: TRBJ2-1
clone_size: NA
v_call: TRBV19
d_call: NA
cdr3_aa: CASRSNRYDYNEQFF
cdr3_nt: TGTGCCAGTAGGTCAAATCGTTATGACTACAATGAGCAGTTCTTC

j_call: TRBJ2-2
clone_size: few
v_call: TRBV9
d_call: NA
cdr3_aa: CASSVTGLGELFF
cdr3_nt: TGTGCCAGCAGCGTAACAGGGCTGGGGGAGCTGTTTTTT

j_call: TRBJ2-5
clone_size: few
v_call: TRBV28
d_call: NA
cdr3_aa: CASSSAGDTALLETQYF
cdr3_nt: TGTGCCAGCAGTTCAGCCGGGGACACCGCTCTCTTAGAGACCCAGTACTTC

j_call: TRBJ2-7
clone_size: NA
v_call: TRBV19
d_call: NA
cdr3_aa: CASSLLLGSYEQYF
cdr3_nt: TGTGCCAGTAGTCTGCTCCTGGGCTCCTACGAGCAGTACTTC

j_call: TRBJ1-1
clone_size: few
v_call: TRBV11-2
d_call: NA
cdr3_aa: CASSFGPDTEAFF
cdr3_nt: TGTGCCAGCAGTTTTGGGCCAGACACTGAAGCTTTCTTT

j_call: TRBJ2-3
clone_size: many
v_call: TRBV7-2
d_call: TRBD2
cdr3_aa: CASSIGLAGADTQYF
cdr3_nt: TGTGCCAGCAGCATTGGACTAGCGGGAGCGGATACGCAGTATTTT

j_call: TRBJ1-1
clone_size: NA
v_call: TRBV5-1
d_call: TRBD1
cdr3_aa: CASSFRDSGTEAFF
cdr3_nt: TGCGCCAGCAGCTTCCGGGACAGTGGCACTGAAGCTTTCTTT

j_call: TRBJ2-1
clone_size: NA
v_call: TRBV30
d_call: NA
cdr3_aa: CAWSRLRTEQFF
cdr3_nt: TGTGCCTGGAGTAGGCTTAGAACTGAGCAGTTCTTC

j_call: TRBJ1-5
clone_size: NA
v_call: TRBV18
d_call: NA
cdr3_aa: CASSHRERQPQHF
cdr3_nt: TGTGCCAGCTCACACAGGGAGAGGCAGCCCCAGCATTTT

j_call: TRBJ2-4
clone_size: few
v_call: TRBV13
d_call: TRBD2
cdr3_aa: CASSLTGAGGTNIQYF
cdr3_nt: TGTGCCAGCAGCCTTACGGGGGCGGGAGGGACAAACATTCAGTACTTC

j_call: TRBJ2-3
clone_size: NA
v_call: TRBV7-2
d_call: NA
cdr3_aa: CANSLANLPDTQYF
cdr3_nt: TGTGCCAACAGCTTAGCTAACCTGCCAGATACGCAGTATTTT

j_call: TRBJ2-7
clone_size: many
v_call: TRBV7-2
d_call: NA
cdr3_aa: CASSPGQRDEQYF
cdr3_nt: TGTGCCAGCAGCCCCGGACAGCGCGACGAGCAGTACTTC

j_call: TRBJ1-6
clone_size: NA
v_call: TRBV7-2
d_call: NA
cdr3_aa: CASSSRANSPLHF
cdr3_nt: TGTGCCAGCAGCTCGAGGGCCAATTCACCCCTCCACTTT

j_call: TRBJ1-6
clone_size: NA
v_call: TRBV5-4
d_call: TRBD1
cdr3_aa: CASSSRTGWDSPLHF
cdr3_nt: TGTGCCAGCAGCTCGCGGACAGGGTGGGATTCACCCCTCCACTTT

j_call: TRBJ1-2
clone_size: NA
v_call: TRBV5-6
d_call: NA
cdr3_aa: CASSPGERDYGYTF
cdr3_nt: TGTGCCAGCAGCCCCGGGGAGAGGGACTATGGCTACACCTTC

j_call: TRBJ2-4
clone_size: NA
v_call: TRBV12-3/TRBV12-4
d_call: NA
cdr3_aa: CASSSILEPGIQYF
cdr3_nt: TGTGCCAGCAGCTCCATTCTTGAGCCCGGCATTCAGTACTTC

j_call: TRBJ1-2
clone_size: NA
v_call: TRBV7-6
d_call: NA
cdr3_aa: CASSFGDLPNF
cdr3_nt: TGTGCCAGCAGCTTTGGGGACCTCCCCAACTTC

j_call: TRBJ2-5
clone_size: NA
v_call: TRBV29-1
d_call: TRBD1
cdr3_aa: CSVGGAEETQYF
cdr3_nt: TGCAGCGTAGGGGGCGCAGAAGAGACCCAGTACTTC

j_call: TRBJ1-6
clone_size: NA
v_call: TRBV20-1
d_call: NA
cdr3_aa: CSARPGDGRSSYNSPLHF
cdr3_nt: TGCAGTGCTAGACCCGGGGACGGTAGAAGCTCCTATAATTCACCCCTCCACTTT

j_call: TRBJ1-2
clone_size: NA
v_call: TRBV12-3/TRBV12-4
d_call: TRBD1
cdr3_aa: CASSRTGENGYGYTF
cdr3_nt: TGTGCCAGCAGCCGAACAGGGGAAAATGGCTATGGCTACACCTTC

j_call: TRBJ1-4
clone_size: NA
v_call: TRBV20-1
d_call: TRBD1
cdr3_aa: CSARGSRDRGWNEKLFF
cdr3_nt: TGCAGTGCTAGGGGGAGCCGGGACAGGGGATGGAATGAAAAACTGTTTTTT

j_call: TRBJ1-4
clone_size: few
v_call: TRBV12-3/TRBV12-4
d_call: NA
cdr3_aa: CASSLAGLGEKLFF
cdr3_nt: TGTGCCAGCAGTTTAGCTGGGTTAGGGGAAAAACTGTTTTTT

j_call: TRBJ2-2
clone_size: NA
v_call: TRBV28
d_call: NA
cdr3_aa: CASRIRVTGELFF
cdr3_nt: TGTGCCAGCAGGATTAGGGTTACCGGGGAGCTGTTTTTT

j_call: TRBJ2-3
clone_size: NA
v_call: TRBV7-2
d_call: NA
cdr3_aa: CASSLLGLGQYF
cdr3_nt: TGTGCCAGCAGCTTATTGGGGTTGGGGCAGTATTTT

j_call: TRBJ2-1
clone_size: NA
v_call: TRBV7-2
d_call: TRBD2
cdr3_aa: CASSLRSSGRPNEQFF
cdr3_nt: TGTGCCAGCAGCTTGCGGAGTAGCGGGAGACCGAATGAGCAGTTCTTC

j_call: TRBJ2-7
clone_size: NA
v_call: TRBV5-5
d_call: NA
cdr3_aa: CASSDAKTVSYEQYF
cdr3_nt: TGTGCCAGCAGCGACGCCAAGACTGTCTCCTACGAGCAGTACTTC

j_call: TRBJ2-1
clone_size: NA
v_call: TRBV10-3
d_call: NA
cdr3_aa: CAISERESHSYNEQFF
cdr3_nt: TGTGCCATCAGTGAACGGGAGAGCCACTCCTACAATGAGCAGTTCTTC